This T cell receptor beta chain comes out of a study of blood T cell repertoires in COVID-19. Whole-study context: T cells, B-cell-depleted T cells, or PBMCs provided the cDNA or gDNA that served as material.

Germline V gives CDR1 SGHTA, CDR2 FQGNSA. This CDR3 is 12 amino acids long. V lost 5 bases, J lost 4 bases, and 8 bases lay in between. Original methodology: The authors estimated nucleated cell counts from reference gene primer amplification. The repertoire was sequenced with immunoSEQ multiplex PCR; TCRdb's copy has only in-frame clones and lacks some. V and J calls and clone size come straight from that table; D and trimming were deduced from the DNA. The sample has around 94,000 clones; almost 85% are singletons. Material: peripheral blood. V is TRBV7-2 and J is TRBJ2-5; D is ambiguous. This receptor was obtained from a man aged 35 to 55 with active or convalescent COVID-19. CDR3 protein: CASSRLIETQYF. The CDR3 bases are TGTGCCAGCAGCCGACTGATAGAGACCCAGTACTTC.